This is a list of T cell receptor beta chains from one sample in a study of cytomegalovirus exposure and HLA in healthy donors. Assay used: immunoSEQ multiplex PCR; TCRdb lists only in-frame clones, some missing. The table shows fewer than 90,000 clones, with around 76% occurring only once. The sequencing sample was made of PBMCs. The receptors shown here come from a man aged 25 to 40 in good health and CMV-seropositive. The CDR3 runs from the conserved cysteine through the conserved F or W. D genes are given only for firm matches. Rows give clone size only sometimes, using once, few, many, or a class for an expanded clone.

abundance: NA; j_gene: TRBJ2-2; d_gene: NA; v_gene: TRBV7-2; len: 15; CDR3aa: CASSNIRGNTGELFF; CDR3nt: TGTGCCAGCAGCAACATTAGGGGCAACACCGGGGAGCTGTTTTTT
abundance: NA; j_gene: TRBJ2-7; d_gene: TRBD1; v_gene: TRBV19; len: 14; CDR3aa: CASRPGQAFYEQYF; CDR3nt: TGTGCCAGTAGGCCGGGACAGGCCTTCTACGAGCAGTACTTC
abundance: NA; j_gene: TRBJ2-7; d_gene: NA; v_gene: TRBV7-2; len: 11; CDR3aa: CASSLSYEQYF; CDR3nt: TGTGCCAGCAGCCTTTCCTACGAGCAGTACTTC
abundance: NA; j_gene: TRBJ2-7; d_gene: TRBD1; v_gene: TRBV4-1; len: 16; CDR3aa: CASSQGVGTGSYEQYF; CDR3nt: TGCGCCAGCAGCCAAGGGGTCGGGACAGGGTCCTACGAGCAGTACTTC
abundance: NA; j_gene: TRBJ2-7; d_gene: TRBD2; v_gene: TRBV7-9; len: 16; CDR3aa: CSSGGPTGLNSYEQYF; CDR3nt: TGTTCCAGCGGAGGCCCCACGGGACTAAACTCCTACGAGCAGTACTTC
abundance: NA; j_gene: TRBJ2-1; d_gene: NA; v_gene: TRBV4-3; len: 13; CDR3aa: CASSQDTGLPSFF; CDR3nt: TGCGCCAGCAGCCAGGACACGGGACTCCCATCGTTCTTC
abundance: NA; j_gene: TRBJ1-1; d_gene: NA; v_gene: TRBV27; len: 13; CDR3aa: CASSLWSGTEAFF; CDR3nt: TGTGCCAGCAGTTTATGGAGTGGAACTGAAGCTTTCTTT
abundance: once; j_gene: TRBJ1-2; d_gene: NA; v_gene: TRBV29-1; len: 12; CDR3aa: CSVEASFGGYTF; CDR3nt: TGCAGCGTTGAGGCTTCCTTCGGGGGCTACACCTTC
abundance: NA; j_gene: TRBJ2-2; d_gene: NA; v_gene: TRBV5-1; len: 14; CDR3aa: CASSPRSSTGELFF; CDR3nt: TGCGCCAGCAGCCCCCGGTCGAGCACCGGGGAGCTGTTTTTT
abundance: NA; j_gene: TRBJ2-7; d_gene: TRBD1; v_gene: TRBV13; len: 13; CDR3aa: CASSARQGYEQYF; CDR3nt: TGTGCCAGCAGCGCAAGACAGGGCTACGAGCAGTACTTC
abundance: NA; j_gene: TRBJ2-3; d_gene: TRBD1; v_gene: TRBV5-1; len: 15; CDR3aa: CASSERTGSTDTQYF; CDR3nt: TGCGCCAGCAGCGAAAGGACAGGGAGCACAGATACGCAGTATTTT
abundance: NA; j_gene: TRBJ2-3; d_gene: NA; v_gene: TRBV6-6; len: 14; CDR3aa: CASSAVLGPDTQYF; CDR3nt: TGTGCCAGCAGTGCCGTTTTGGGCCCAGATACGCAGTATTTT
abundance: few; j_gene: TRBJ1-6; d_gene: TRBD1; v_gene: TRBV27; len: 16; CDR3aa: CASSLSGQFQIQPLHF; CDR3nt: TGTGCCAGCAGTTTATCGGGACAGTTTCAAATTCAACCCCTCCACTTT
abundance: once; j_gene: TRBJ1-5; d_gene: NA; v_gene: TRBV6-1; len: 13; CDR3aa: CASRVEGNQPQHF; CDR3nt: TGTGCCAGCCGGGTGGAGGGAAATCAGCCCCAGCATTTT
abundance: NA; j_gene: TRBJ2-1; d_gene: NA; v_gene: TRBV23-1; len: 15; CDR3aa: CASSQFAGLGNEQFF; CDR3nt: TGCGCCAGCAGTCAATTTGCGGGATTGGGCAATGAGCAGTTCTTC
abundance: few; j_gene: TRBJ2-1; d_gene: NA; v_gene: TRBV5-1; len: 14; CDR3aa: CASSFSVSGNEQFF; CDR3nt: TGCGCCAGCAGCTTTTCGGTCTCCGGGAATGAGCAGTTCTTC
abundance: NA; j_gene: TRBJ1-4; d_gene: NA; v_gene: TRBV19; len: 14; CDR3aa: CASSIRGLGEKLFF; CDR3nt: TGTGCCAGTAGTATCAGGGGCCTAGGAGAAAAACTGTTTTTT
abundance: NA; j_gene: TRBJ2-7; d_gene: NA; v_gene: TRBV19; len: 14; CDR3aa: CASSYQGWLYEQYF; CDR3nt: TGTGCCAGTAGTTACCAGGGGTGGCTCTACGAGCAGTACTTC
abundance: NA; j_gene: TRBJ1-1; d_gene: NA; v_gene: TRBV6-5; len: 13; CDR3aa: CASSYRGNTEAFF; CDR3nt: TGTGCCAGCAGTTACCGGGGGAACACTGAAGCTTTCTTT
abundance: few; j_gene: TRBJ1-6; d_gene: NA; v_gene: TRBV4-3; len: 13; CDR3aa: CASSQEQNSPLHF; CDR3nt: TGCGCCAGCAGCCAAGAACAGAATTCACCCCTCCACTTT
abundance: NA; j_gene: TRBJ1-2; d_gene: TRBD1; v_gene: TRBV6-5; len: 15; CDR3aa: CASRATGTGVYGYTF; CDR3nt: TGTGCCAGCAGAGCCACCGGGACAGGGGTCTACGGCTACACCTTC
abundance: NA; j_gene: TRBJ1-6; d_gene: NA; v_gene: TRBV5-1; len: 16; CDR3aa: CASSFDTTTTGSNLHF; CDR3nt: TGCGCCAGCAGCTTTGATACCACCACAACAGGGTCTAATCTCCACTTT
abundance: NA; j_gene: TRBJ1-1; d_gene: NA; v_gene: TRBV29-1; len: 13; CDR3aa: CSVEDQANTEAFF; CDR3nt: TGCAGCGTTGAAGATCAGGCGAACACTGAAGCTTTCTTT
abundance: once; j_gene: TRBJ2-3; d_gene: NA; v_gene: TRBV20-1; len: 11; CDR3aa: CSVEGVDTQYF; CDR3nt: TGCAGTGTAGAGGGGGTGGATACGCAGTATTTT
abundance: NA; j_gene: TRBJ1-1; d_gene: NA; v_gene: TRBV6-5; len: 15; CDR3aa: CASSYLGDRNTEAFF; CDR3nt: TGTGCCAGCAGTTACCTCGGTGACAGGAACACTGAAGCTTTCTTT
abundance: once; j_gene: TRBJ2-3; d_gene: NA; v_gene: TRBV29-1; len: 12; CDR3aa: CSVDSRTDTQYF; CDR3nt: TGCAGCGTCGACAGCCGCACAGATACGCAGTATTTT
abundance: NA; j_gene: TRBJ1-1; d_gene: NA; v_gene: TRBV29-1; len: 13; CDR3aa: CSVSQDSVTEAFF; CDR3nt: TGCAGCGTTTCTCAGGATAGTGTAACTGAAGCTTTCTTT
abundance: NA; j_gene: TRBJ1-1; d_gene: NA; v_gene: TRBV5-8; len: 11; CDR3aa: CASRMEVGAFF; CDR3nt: TGTGCCAGCAGGATGGAGGTCGGAGCTTTCTTT
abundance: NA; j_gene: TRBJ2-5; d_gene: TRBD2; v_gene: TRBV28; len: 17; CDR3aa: CASSFLGLAGSPETQYF; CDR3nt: TGTGCCAGCAGTTTTTTAGGACTAGCGGGGTCTCCAGAGACCCAGTACTTC
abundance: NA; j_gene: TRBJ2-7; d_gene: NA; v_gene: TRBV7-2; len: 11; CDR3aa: CASSLSHEQYF; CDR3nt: TGTGCCAGCAGCTTAAGCCACGAGCAGTACTTC
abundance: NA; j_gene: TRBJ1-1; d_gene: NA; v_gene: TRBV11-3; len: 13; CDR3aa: CASSLVGGTEAFF; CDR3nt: TGTGCCAGCAGCTTAGTCGGGGGCACTGAAGCTTTCTTT
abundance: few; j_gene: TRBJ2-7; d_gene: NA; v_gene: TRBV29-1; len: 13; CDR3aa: CSVDAGKGYEQYF; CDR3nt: TGCAGCGTTGATGCAGGGAAAGGTTACGAGCAGTACTTC
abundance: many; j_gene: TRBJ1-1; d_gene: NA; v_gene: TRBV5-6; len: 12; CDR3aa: CASSLRGTEAFF; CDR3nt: TGTGCCAGCAGCTTGCGGGGAACTGAAGCTTTCTTT
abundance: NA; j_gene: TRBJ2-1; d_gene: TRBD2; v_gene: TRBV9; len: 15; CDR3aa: CASSAGTSGQNEQFF; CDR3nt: TGTGCCAGCAGCGCCGGGACTAGCGGGCAGAATGAGCAGTTCTTC
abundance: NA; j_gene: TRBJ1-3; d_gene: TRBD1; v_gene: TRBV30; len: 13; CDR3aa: CAWSGTDGNTIYF; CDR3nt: TGTGCCTGGTCCGGGACAGACGGAAACACCATATATTTT
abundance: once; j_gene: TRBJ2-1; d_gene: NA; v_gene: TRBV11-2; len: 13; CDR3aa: CASGAAPYNEQFF; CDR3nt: TGTGCCAGCGGAGCGGCCCCCTACAATGAGCAGTTCTTC
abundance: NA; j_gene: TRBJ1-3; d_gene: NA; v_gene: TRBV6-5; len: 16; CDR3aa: CASSYSNQGSGNTIYF; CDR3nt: TGTGCCAGCAGTTACTCGAATCAGGGGTCTGGAAACACCATATATTTT
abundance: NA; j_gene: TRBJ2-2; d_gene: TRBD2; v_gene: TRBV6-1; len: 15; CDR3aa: CASSLSGGAPGELFF; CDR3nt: TGTGCCAGCAGCCTGAGCGGGGGGGCCCCCGGGGAGCTGTTTTTT
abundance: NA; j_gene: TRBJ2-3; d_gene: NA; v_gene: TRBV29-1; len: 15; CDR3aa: CSADPAGSLTDTQYF; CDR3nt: TGCAGCGCCGACCCGGCGGGGTCCCTTACAGATACGCAGTATTTT
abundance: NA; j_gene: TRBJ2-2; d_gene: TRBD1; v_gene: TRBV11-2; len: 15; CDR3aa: CASSPRDRETGELFF; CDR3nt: TGTGCCAGCAGCCCCCGGGACAGAGAAACCGGGGAGCTGTTTTTT
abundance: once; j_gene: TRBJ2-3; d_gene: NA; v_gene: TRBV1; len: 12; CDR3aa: CTSSRSAGGAYF; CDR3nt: TGCACCAGCAGCCGGAGCGCGGGAGGCGCCTATTTT
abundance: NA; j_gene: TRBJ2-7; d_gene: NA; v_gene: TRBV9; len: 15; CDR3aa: CASSVAIGGGTEQYF; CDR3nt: TGTGCCAGCAGCGTAGCTATCGGGGGAGGCACCGAGCAGTACTTC
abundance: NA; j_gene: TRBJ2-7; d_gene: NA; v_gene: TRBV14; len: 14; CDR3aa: CASSRGSGTYEQYF; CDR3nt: TGTGCCAGCAGCCGTGGCTCAGGAACCTACGAGCAGTACTTC
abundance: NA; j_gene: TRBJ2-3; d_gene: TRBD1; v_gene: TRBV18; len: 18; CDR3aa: CASPPVARAPGQGHTQYF; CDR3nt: TGTGCCAGCCCCCCAGTCGCCCGGGCCCCGGGACAGGGGCATACGCAGTATTTT
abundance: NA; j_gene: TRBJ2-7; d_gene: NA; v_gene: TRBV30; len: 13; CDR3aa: CAWSRGGTYEQYF; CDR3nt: TGTGCCTGGAGTAGAGGCGGTACCTACGAGCAGTACTTC